The clone carrying this T cell receptor (beta chain) was counted a single time. Antigen: not known. The method was immunoSEQ multiplex PCR; TCRdb's version includes in-frame clones alone and lacks a portion of them. Among roughly 100,000 clones listed, roughly four fifths were seen once. The record originates from a study of CD8 T cell repertoires and HIV-1 epitope variants. V lost 3 bases and J 4 bases, leaving 14 bases between the germline ends. CDR3 size: 15 residues. Germline V gene sequence: CDR1 SGHVS, CDR2 FQNEAQ. Findings and caveats of the study: Beta chains alone show antigen proliferation, not cytokine profile or function.

V is TRBV7-8 and J is TRBJ2-3; D is possibly TRBD2 (6 bases). The source is a male donor with HIV. Material for sequencing was uncultured baseline CD8+ T cells from peripheral blood mononuclear cells (PBMCs). The CDR3 coding sequence is TGTGCCAGCAGCTTTGTTCGGGAGCCAGCAGATACGCAGTATTTT. Protein sequence: CASSFVREPADTQYF.